Presented here are 8 T cell receptor beta chains from one specimen sequenced in a study of radiation and T cells in renal cell carcinoma. Time point here: blood 2 weeks post-SBRT. Regarding treatment: 15 Gy SBRT to primary tumor, nephrectomy 4 weeks later. This table comes from immunoSEQ multiplex PCR, and its TCRdb copy is limited to in-frame clones, with some not included. The sample lists tens of thousands of clones, 75% to 85% seen once, with around 29% in the top ten. Material: blood, obtained from a patient whose treatment included radiotherapy and nephrectomy. Every receptor here comes from a woman in her 70s with renal cell carcinoma.

This clone was detected once. J is TRBJ2-2 and V is TRBV19, with D perhaps matching TRBD1 (6 bases). V was pared by 7 bases and J by 1 base, with 10 bases between. The CDR3 covers 14 residues. Germline V gives CDR1 LNHDA, CDR2 SQIVND (reference sequence). CDR3 sequence (DNA): TGTGCCAGTAAAGGGACAATGAACACCGGGGAGCTGTTTTTT. It encodes CASKGTMNTGELFF.

The table lists this clone with a few counts. This chain connects TRBV6-5 to TRBJ2-6; perhaps D is TRBD1 or TRBD2 (5 bases each). V lost 6 bases and J lost 0, with 9 bases in between. The length of the CDR3 is 15 residues. Per the germline V gene, CDR1 is MNHEY and CDR2 is SVGAGI. Written as DNA, the CDR3 is TGTGCCAGCAGATATGGGACCTCTGGGGCCAACGTCCTGACTTTC. Protein: CASRYGTSGANVLTF.

The V call is TRBV2, the J call TRBJ1-1; 9 nucleotides align to TRBD1. CDR1 and CDR2 (germline): SNHLY, FYNNEI. This CDR3 comprises 16 residues. J gave up 6 bases and V 2 bases, and 10 bases lay outside the gene matches. The CDR3 region is CASSELGTGSLSEAFF. The DNA of the CDR3 is TGTGCCAGCAGTGAATTAGGGACAGGGAGTTTATCTGAAGCTTTCTTT.

The CDR3 loop reads CASSDQGGAYEQYF. The CDR3 region has the DNA TGTGCCAGCAGTGACCAGGGGGGGGCTTACGAGCAGTACTTC. The V and J genes are TRBV2 and TRBJ2-7, with D perhaps TRBD1 or TRBD2 (7 bases each). The CDR3 totals 14 residues. V was cut by 3 bases and J by 4 bases, with 13 bases left in between. Per the germline V gene, CDR1 is SNHLY and CDR2 is FYNNEI.

The gene calls are TRBV19 and TRBJ2-7, with unresolved D. Trimming stripped 0 bases from V and 6 bases from J, with 9 bases between. Germline V gene data show CDR1 as LNHDA and CDR2 as SQIVND (reference sequence). The CDR3 covers 13 residues. The CDR3 DNA reads as TGTGCCAGTAGTATAGAAGATGCTAGCGAGCAGTACTTC. Its protein product is CASSIEDASEQYF.

The chain recombines TRBV7-9 with TRBJ2-1, with no clear D. The CDR3 totals 13 residues. The V gene lost 5 bases and the J gene lost 5 bases, with 10 bases spanning the gap. Per germline, CDR1 SEHNR and CDR2 FQNEAQ (reference sequence). Here the CDR3 DNA reads TGTGCCAGCAGCCCGACGCCCGACAATGAGCAGTTCTTC. Translated, it gives CASSPTPDNEQFF.

The chain is built from TRBV6-5 and TRBJ1-6; 7 bases are shared with TRBD1. Germline V lookup: CDR1 MNHEY, CDR2 SVGAGI. The trim removed 6 bases at V and 15 bases at J, leaving 11 bases unmatched. The CDR3 extends over 13 amino acids. This chain's CDR3 is CASSPIEQGGLHF. DNA for the CDR3: TGTGCCAGCAGCCCTATCGAGCAGGGGGGCCTCCACTTT.

The V call is TRBV5-8, the J call TRBJ2-7; the D gene is possibly TRBD1 (6 bases). The ends were cut back, 2 bases at V and 2 bases at J, with 14 bases in the middle. Germline lookup yields CDR1 SGHTS and CDR2 YDEGEE. The CDR3 is 15 residues long. CDR3 protein: CASSLIGQGTYEQYF. As DNA, the CDR3 is TGTGCCAGCAGCTTAATAGGTCAGGGGACCTACGAGCAGTACTTC.